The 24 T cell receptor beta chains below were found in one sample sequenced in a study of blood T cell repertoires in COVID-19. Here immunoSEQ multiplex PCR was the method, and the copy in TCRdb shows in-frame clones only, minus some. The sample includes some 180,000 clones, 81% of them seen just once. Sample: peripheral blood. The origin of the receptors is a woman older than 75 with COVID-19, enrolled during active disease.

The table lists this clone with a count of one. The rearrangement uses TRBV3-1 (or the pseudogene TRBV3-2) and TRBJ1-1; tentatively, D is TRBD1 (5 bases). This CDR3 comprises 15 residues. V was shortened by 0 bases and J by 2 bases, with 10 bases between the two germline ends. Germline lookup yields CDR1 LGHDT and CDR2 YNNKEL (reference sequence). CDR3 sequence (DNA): TGTGCCAGCAGCCAAGATTGGACAACCAACACTGAAGCTTTCTTT. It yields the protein CASSQDWTTNTEAFF.

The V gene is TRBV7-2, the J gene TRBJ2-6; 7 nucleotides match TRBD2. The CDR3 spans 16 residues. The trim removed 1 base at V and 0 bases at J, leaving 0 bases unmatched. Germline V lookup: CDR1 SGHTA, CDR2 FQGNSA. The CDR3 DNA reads TGTGCCAGCAGCTTAGGCGGGGGCTCTGGGGCCAACGTCCTGACTTTC. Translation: CASSLGGGSGANVLTF.

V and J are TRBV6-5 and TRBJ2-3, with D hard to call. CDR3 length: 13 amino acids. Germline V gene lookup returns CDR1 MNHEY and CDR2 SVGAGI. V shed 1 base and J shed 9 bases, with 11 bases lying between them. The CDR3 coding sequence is TGTGCCAGCAGTTACTTGGGCCAAGGCACGCAGTATTTT. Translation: CASSYLGQGTQYF.

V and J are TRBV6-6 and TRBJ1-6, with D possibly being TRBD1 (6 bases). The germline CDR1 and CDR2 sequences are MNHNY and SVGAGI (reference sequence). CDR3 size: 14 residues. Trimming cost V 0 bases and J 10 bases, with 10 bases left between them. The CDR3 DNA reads TGTGCCAGCAGTTACTCGGGGGACAACTCACCCCTCCACTTT. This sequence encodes CASSYSGDNSPLHF.

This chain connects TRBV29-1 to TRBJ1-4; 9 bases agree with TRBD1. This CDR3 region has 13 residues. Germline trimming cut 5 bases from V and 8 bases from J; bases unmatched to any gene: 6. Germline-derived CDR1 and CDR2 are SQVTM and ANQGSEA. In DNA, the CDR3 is TGCAGCGTTCGGACGGGGACAGGGGAAAAACTGTTTTTT. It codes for CSVRTGTGEKLFF. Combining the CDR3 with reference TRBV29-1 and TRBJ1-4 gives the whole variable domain SAVISQKPSRDICQRGTSLTIQCQVDSQVTMMFWYRQQPGQSLTLIATANQGSEATYESGFVIDKFPISRPNLTFSTLTVSNMSPEDSSIYLCSVRTGTGEKLFFGSGTQLSVL.

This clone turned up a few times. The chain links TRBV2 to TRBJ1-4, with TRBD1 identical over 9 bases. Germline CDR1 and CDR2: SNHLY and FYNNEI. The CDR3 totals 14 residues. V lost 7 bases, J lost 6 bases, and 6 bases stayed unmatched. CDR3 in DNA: TGTGCCAGCAAAGGGCGGACAGGGGATGAAAAACTGTTTTTT. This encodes CASKGRTGDEKLFF. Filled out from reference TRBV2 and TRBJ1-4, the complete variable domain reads EPEVTQTPSHQVTQMGQEVILRCVPISNHLYFYWYRQILGQKVEFLVSFYNNEISEKSEIFDDQFSVERPDGSNFTLKIRSTKLEDSAMYFCASKGRTGDEKLFFGSGTQLSVL.

CDR3 sequence: CASSPRGVGGGRTDTQYF. The CDR3 DNA is TGTGCCAGCAGCCCCCGGGGGGTCGGGGGGGGCCGCACAGATACGCAGTATTTT. The gene calls are TRBV5-5 and TRBJ2-3; 8 bases map to TRBD2. The CDR3 runs to 18 residues. J gave up 1 base and V 4 bases, and 14 bases lay outside the gene matches. Germline assignment: CDR1 SGHKS and CDR2 YYEKEE (reference sequence).

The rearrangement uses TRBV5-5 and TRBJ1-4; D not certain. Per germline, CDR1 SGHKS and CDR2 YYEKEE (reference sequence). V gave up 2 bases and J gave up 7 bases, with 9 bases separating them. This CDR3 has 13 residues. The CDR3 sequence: CASSLRATEKLFF. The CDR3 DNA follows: TGTGCCAGCAGCTTACGAGCAACTGAAAAACTGTTTTTT. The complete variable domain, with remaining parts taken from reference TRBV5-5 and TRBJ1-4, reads DAGVTQSPTHLIKTRGQQVTLRCSPISGHKSVSWYQQVLGQGPQFIFQYYEKEERGRGNFPDRFSARQFPNYSSELNVNALLLGDSALYLCASSLRATEKLFFGSGTQLSVL.

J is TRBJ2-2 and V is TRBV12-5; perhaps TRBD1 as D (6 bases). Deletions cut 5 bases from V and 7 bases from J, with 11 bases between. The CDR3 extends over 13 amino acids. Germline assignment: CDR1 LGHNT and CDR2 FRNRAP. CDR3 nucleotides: TGTGCTAGTGGTGAGGGGGTTGGCGGGGAGCTGTTTTTT. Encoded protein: CASGEGVGGELFF.

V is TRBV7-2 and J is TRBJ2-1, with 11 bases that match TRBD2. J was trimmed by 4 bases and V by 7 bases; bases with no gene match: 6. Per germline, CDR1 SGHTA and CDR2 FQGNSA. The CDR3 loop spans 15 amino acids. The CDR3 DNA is TGTGCCAGCACCCCTAGCGGGGGGACATACAATGAGCAGTTCTTC. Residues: CASTPSGGTYNEQFF.

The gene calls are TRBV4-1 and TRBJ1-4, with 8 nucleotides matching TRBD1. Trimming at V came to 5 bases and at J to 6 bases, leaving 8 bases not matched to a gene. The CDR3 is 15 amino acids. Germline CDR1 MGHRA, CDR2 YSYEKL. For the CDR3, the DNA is TGCGCCAGCAGCTCGACAGGGACAGGAGATGAAAAACTGTTTTTT. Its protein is CASSSTGTGDEKLFF.

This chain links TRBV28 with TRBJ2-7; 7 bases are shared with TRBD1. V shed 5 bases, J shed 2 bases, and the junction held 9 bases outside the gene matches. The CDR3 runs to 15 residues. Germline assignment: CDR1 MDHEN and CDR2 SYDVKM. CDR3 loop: CASSSPGGPTYEQYF. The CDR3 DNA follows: TGTGCCAGCAGTAGCCCAGGGGGTCCTACCTACGAGCAGTACTTC.

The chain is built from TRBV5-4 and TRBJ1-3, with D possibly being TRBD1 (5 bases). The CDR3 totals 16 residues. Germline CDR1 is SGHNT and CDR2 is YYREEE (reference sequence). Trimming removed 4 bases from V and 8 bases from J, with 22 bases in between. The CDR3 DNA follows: TGTGCCAGCAGCCGCGGAAGGGGCCAGATCACCGACACCATATATTTT. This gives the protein CASSRGRGQITDTIYF.

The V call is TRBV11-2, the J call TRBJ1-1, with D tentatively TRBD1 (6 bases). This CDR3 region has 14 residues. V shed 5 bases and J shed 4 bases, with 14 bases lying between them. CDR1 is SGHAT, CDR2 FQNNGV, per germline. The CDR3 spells CASSEYRESTEAFF. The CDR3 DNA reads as TGTGCCAGCAGCGAGTACAGGGAGTCCACTGAAGCTTTCTTT.

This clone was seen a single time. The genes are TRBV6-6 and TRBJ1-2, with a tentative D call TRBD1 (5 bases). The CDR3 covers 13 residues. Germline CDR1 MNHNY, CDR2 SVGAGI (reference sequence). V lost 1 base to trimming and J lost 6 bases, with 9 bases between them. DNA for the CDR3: TGTGCCAGCAGTTACTTGGGGGGAGATGGCTACACCTTC. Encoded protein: CASSYLGGDGYTF.

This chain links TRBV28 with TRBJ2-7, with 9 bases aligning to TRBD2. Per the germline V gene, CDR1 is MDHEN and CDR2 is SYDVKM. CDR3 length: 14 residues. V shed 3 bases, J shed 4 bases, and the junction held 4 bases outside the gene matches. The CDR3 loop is CASSFPSGEYEQYF. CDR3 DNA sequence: TGTGCCAGCAGTTTCCCTAGCGGGGAATACGAGCAGTACTTC.

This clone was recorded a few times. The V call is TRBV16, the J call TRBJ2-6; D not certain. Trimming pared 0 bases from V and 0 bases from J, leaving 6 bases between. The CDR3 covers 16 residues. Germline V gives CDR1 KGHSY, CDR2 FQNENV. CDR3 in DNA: TGTGCCAGCAGCCAATCTAGAGTCTCTGGGGCCAACGTCCTGACTTTC. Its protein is CASSQSRVSGANVLTF.

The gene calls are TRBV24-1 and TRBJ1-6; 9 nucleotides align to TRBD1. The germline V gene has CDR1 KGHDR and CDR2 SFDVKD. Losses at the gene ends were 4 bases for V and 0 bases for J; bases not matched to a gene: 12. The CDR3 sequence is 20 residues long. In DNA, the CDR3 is TGTGCCACCAGTGAGGACAGGGGCCCCCCCTCGAGCTCCTATAATTCACCCCTCCACTTT. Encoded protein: CATSEDRGPPSSSYNSPLHF.

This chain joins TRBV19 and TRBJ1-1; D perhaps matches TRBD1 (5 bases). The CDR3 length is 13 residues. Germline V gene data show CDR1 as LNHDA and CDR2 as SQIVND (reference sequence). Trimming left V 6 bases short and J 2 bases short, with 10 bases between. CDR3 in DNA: TGTGCCAGTAGCAAGGGGCGAAACACTGAAGCTTTCTTT. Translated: CASSKGRNTEAFF.

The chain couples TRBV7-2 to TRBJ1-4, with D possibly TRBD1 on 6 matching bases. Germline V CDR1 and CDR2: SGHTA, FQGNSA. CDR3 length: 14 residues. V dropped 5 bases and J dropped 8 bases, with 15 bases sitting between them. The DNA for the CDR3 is TGTGCCAGCAGCCCTTGGGGACAACAAGAAAAACTGTTTTTT. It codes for CASSPWGQQEKLFF.

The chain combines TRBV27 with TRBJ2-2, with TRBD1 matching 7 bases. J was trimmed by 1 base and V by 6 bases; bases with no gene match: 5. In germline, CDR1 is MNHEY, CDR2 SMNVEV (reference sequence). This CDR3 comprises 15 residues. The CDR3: CASRLDRVNTGELFF. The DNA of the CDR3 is TGTGCCAGCAGACTTGACAGGGTGAACACCGGGGAGCTGTTTTTT.

The CDR3 is CASSASSLSSYNEQFF. CDR3 nucleotides: TGTGCCAGCAGCGCTTCTAGCTTAAGCTCCTACAATGAGCAGTTCTTC. The chain recombines TRBV9 with TRBJ2-1; maybe TRBD2 (5 bases). Trimming stripped 3 bases from V and 0 bases from J, with 13 bases between. Looked up from germline, CDR1 is SGDLS and CDR2 is YYNGEE. CDR3 length: 16 residues.

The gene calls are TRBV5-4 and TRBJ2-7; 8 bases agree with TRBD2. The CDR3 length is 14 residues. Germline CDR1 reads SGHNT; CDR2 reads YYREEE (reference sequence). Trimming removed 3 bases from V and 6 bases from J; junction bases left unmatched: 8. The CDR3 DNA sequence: TGTGCCAGCAGCTACCGGGGGGGGTCGGTCGAGCAGTACTTC. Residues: CASSYRGGSVEQYF.

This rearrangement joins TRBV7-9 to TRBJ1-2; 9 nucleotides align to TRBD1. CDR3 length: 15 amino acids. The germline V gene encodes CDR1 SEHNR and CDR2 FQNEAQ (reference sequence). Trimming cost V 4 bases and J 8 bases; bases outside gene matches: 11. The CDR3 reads CASSSPGQGIGGYTF. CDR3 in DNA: TGTGCCAGCAGCTCGCCGGGACAGGGAATTGGGGGCTACACCTTC.